These T cell receptor beta chains were read from a single sample in a study of early T cells in non-severe SARS-CoV-2 infection. MiXCR was run by TCRdb on the 5' RACE reads, yielding one entry per CDR3 protein. The table lists some 36,000 distinct CDR3 sequences, 5.5% to 7.5% of them singletons, with roughly 6% in the top ten. The specimen was whole blood. These TCRs come from an adult who was a healthcare worker with PCR-confirmed SARS-CoV-2 infection or an uninfected control (not recorded which). The CDR3 runs from the conserved cysteine through the conserved F or W. The D gene is left open where the match is weak. Not all rows give a size; the values are once, few, many and, for expanded clones, a class.

D gene	clone size	V gene	J gene	CDR3 DNA	CDR3 protein
-	many	TRBV4-1	TRBJ2-1	TGCGCCAGCAGCCTGATTTACGGCGAGCAGTTCTTC	CASSLIYGEQFF
-	many	TRBV20-1	TRBJ2-1	TGCAGTGCCCCCCCAGGGGGGACTAGTATCGATGAGCAGTTCTTC	CSAPPGGTSIDEQFF
-	few	TRBV25-1	TRBJ2-5	TGTGCCAGCAGTGAATTAGGGGGGCCAGAGACCCAGTACTTC	CASSELGGPETQYF
-	many	TRBV27	TRBJ1-1	TGTGCCAGCAGTCGCGAGCAGATGAACACTGAAGCTTTCTTT	CASSREQMNTEAFF
-	-	TRBV20-1	TRBJ2-7	TGCAGTGCTCGACTCCTAGCGTACTCCTACGAGCAGTACTTC	CSARLLAYSYEQYF
TRBD1	many	TRBV2	TRBJ2-7	TGTGCCAGCGTGGGACAGGGCCCCTACGAGCAGTACTTC	CASVGQGPYEQYF
-	few	TRBV12-3/TRBV12-4	TRBJ1-4	TGTGCCAGCAGTTTACAGGGCGAGGGAACTAATGAAAAACTGTTTTTT	CASSLQGEGTNEKLFF
TRBD2	-	TRBV12-3/TRBV12-4	TRBJ2-7	TGTGCCAGCAGCTCGGGAGGGCCACACGAGCAGTACTTC	CASSSGGPHEQYF
TRBD1	-	TRBV23-1	TRBJ2-7	TGCGCCAGCACCAGTTTTTTATCACAGGGGGCGCTTCCCGAGCAGTACTTC	CASTSFLSQGALPEQYF
-	many	TRBV20-1	TRBJ2-5	TGCAGTGCTAGAGTGTCGGGAAGAGAGACCCAGTACTTC	CSARVSGRETQYF
TRBD1	many	TRBV18	TRBJ1-2	TGTGCCAGCTCACCACAGGGGACAGATGGCTACACCTTC	CASSPQGTDGYTF
-	many	TRBV29-1	TRBJ2-4	TGCAGCGTTCGGCCGATAGCCAAAAACATTCAGTACTTC	CSVRPIAKNIQYF
-	-	TRBV4-2	TRBJ1-2	TGTGCCAGCAGCCAAGATATCGGCCCTTATGGCTACACCTTC	CASSQDIGPYGYTF
TRBD1	-	TRBV6-1	TRBJ2-1	TGTGCCAGCAGTGGCTTGGGACAGGGGGGAGACAATGAGCAGTTCTTC	CASSGLGQGGDNEQFF
TRBD1	few	TRBV11-3	TRBJ2-2	TGTGCCAGCAGCCTCGGACAGGCGAACCCCACCGGGGAGCTGTTTTTT	CASSLGQANPTGELFF
-	many	TRBV12-2	TRBJ2-7	TGTGCAAGTCGCTTAGAAGACTGCGAGCAGTACTTC	CASRLEDCEQYF
-	many	TRBV20-1	TRBJ1-1	TGCAGTGCTAGAGTGGCAGCTAGGACCACTGAAGCTTTCTTT	CSARVAARTTEAFF
-	-	TRBV10-3	TRBJ2-1	TGTGCCATCAGTTTCCGGGACCGGAGGGCCAATGAGCAGTTCTTC	CAISFRDRRANEQFF
-	many	TRBV2	TRBJ1-4	TGTGCCAGCGTCGGGGAGACTAATGAAAAACTGTTTTTT	CASVGETNEKLFF
-	few	TRBV7-2	TRBJ1-1	TGTGCCAGCAGCTTACAGTTGAACACTGAAGCTTTCTTT	CASSLQLNTEAFF
-	few	TRBV12-3/TRBV12-4	TRBJ2-3	TGTGCCAGCAGTTCCTTAGCGGTACCTGATACGCAGTATTTT	CASSSLAVPDTQYF
-	few	TRBV30	TRBJ2-7	TGTGCCCGGCAGGGGAGCTCCTACGAGCAGTACTTC	CARQGSSYEQYF
TRBD1	few	TRBV5-1	TRBJ2-1	TGCGCCAGCAGCAGCGGGACAGGGAAGACTGAGCAGTTCTTC	CASSSGTGKTEQFF
TRBD2	many	TRBV7-2	TRBJ2-7	TGTGCCAGCAGTTCGCCCCTCGGGGGGTACTACGAGCAGTACTTC	CASSSPLGGYYEQYF
-	many	TRBV2	TRBJ2-5	TGTGCCAGCAGCCTGTGGGAGACCCAGTACTTC	CASSLWETQYF
-	many	TRBV9	TRBJ2-7	TGTGCCAGCAGCCCGAGGGCGACAGCCTTGGGCGAGCAGTACTTC	CASSPRATALGEQYF
-	many	TRBV6-1	TRBJ1-1	TGTGCCAGCAGTGAAGCGCAAGGGGTCGGAACTGAAGCTTTCTTT	CASSEAQGVGTEAFF
-	-	TRBV5-1	TRBJ2-1	TGCGCCAGCAGCTCACAGGACGGCTCCTACAATGAGCAGTTCTTC	CASSSQDGSYNEQFF
TRBD2	many	TRBV27	TRBJ2-7	TGTGCCAGCAGTTTAAGTGTTGGGACTAGCGCCGGCGCGCAGTACTTC	CASSLSVGTSAGAQYF
-	-	TRBV11-3	TRBJ2-3	TGTGCCAGCAGCCTCAGCCCCGCCTCGTCTAGCGTCCTAGATACGCAGTATTTT	CASSLSPASSSVLDTQYF
-	many	TRBV4-2	TRBJ2-7	TGTGCCAGCAGCCAAGGGGGCTACGAGCAGTACTTC	CASSQGGYEQYF
-	few	TRBV12-3/TRBV12-4	TRBJ1-2	TGTGCCAGCAGTTTAATCGGGAAGGATGGCTACACCTTC	CASSLIGKDGYTF
TRBD2	few	TRBV28	TRBJ2-3	TGTGCCAGCCGTAGGTTGCTAGCGGCCGGATATACGCAGTATTTT	CASRRLLAAGYTQYF
TRBD2	few	TRBV15	TRBJ2-2	TGTGCCACCAGCAGGGACCTTAGCGGGCTGAACACCGGGGAGCTGTTTTTT	CATSRDLSGLNTGELFF
-	many	TRBV19	TRBJ2-7	TGTGCCACCCTCCCCAGGGAGCAGTACTTC	CATLPREQYF
-	few	TRBV28	TRBJ2-1	TGTGCCAGCAGGCTAACAGGGTGGGTGTACAATGAGCAGTTCTTC	CASRLTGWVYNEQFF
-	few	TRBV28	TRBJ2-2	TGTGCCGGACGGGTTAACACCGGGGAGCTGTTTTTT	CAGRVNTGELFF
-	-	TRBV6-1	TRBJ1-2	TGTGCCAGCAGTGAGGCGCAGTATGGCTACACCTTC	CASSEAQYGYTF
TRBD2	many	TRBV27	TRBJ2-1	TGTGCCAGCAGACGTGCTAGCGGGACGAATGAGCAGTTCTTC	CASRRASGTNEQFF
TRBD1	many	TRBV7-3	TRBJ2-1	TGTGCCAGCAGCTTGGTAAGACAGGGGAAAAGTAATGAGCAGTTCTTC	CASSLVRQGKSNEQFF
-	many	TRBV11-2	TRBJ2-2	TGTGCCAGCAGCCGTTTGGCCCAAAGCGGCACCGGGGAGCTGTTTTTT	CASSRLAQSGTGELFF
-	few	TRBV10-3	TRBJ2-3	TGTGCCATCAGTGAGTCCCTCTCAGATACGCAGTATTTT	CAISESLSDTQYF
-	many	TRBV5-4	TRBJ1-2	TGTGCCAGCAGCTTTCAACAGGCTTCTCGCGGCTACACCTTC	CASSFQQASRGYTF
-	-	TRBV7-8	TRBJ2-1	TGTGCCAGCAGCCTAGACAGAACAACCCAGAATGAGCAGTTCTTC	CASSLDRTTQNEQFF
-	few	TRBV7-2	TRBJ1-1	TGTGCCAGCAGCTTAGCAGATCCGGCCTACACTGAAGCTTTCTTT	CASSLADPAYTEAFF
TRBD1	few	TRBV7-2	TRBJ2-7	TGTGCCAGCAGCTTAGGGACAGGGGCCTACGAGCAGTACTTC	CASSLGTGAYEQYF
-	-	TRBV4-3	TRBJ2-3	TGCGCCAGCAGCCCCTGGGCCGCTTTTGAGGGTAGGACAGATACGCAGTATTTT	CASSPWAAFEGRTDTQYF
-	few	TRBV20-1	TRBJ2-4	TGCAGTGCTAGTCTTTCAGCCAAAAACATTCAGTACTTC	CSASLSAKNIQYF
-	many	TRBV28	TRBJ1-5	TGTGCCAGCAGTTTAACGGCAACCTCCGTGGGTCATTTT	CASSLTATSVGHF
TRBD1	few	TRBV5-1	TRBJ1-1	TGCGCCAGCAGCCTTAACGGACAGGGTAACACTGAAGCTTTCTTT	CASSLNGQGNTEAFF
-	many	TRBV20-1	TRBJ2-1	TGCAGTGCTAGAGGTTATGTGGGAGGACCGAACAATGAGCAGTTCTTC	CSARGYVGGPNNEQFF
-	many	TRBV12-3/TRBV12-4	TRBJ2-1	TGTGCCAGCAGTTTTAATCAGGGCAATGAGCAGTTCTTC	CASSFNQGNEQFF
TRBD1	few	TRBV29-1	TRBJ2-7	TGCAGCGTTGAAATCGGGACAGGTGCCTACGAGCAGTACTTC	CSVEIGTGAYEQYF
TRBD1	-	TRBV9	TRBJ2-1	TGTGCCAGCAGCGTAGATGGGACAGGGGGCGATGAGCAGTTCTTC	CASSVDGTGGDEQFF